This T cell receptor (beta chain) is from a study of blood T cell repertoires in COVID-19. Study background: Acute-phase and convalescent COVID-19 samples originated in the United States, Italy and Spain. PBMCs, B-cell-depleted T cells, or T cells were the source of the cDNA or gDNA that made up the material.

The CDR3 consists of 13 residues. Germline lookup yields CDR1 KGHSH and CDR2 LQKENI. Trimming took 3 bases from V and 11 from J, leaving 15 bases between them. Per the authors' pipeline: Estimates of nucleated cell counts were drawn from the amplification of reference gene primers. The method was immunoSEQ multiplex PCR; TCRdb's version includes in-frame clones alone and lacks a portion of them. Clone size and the V and J calls come from that table; the DNA yielded D and trimming. Of 30,000 or so clones listed, around 91% are singletons. This clone was detected once. Sequenced input: peripheral blood. This rearrangement joins TRBV18 to TRBJ2-3; D is perhaps TRBD2 (6 bases). This clonotype was sampled from a man older than 75 with acute or convalescent COVID-19. CDR3 protein: CASSPLEGGGQYF. The DNA of the CDR3 is TGTGCCAGCTCACCCTTAGAGGGAGGTGGGCAGTATTTT.